Below, 8 T cell receptor beta chains from the same sample are listed, as sequenced in a study of human T cells and chemical hapten exposure. Time point: healthy volunteer bleed at 2 weeks. Total RNA was isolated from whole blood that had not been fractionated. TCRdb recomputed calls from the RACE reads with MiXCR, one row per CDR3 protein. The repertoire includes tens of thousands of distinct CDR3 sequences, about 8.8% of them detected once, and approximately 2.9% sits in the top ten. The sample was whole blood. Source of these receptors: a female donor in good health. Some clones in this sample may be carry-over from other donors' samples.

This clonotype has a count of ten or more. J is TRBJ2-3 and V is TRBV27; no firm D call. This CDR3 is 14 amino acids long. From germline, CDR1 is MNHEY and CDR2 SMNVEV (reference sequence). Trimming cost V 6 bases and J 0 bases, with 10 bases left between them. CDR3 nucleotides: TGTGCCAGCAGCTTCAGCGTTAGCACAGATACGCAGTATTTT. Encoded protein: CASSFSVSTDTQYF.

Details on this clonotype: A read error is possible here, since a much larger clone lies one base away. The CDR3 is CVSSLISGRANEQFF. As DNA, the CDR3 is TGTGTCAGCAGCTTAATCAGCGGGAGGGCCAATGAGCAGTTCTTC. The rearrangement uses TRBV5-4 and TRBJ2-1, with TRBD2 identical over 10 bases. Germline V gene sequence: CDR1 SGHNT, CDR2 YYREEE (reference sequence). CDR3 length: 15 amino acids.

The chain employs TRBV20-1 and TRBJ2-7; 12 bases are a match to TRBD2. The CDR3 has 16 residues. With 2 bases clipped from V and 0 bases from J, the junction kept 5 bases outside the gene matches. Looked up from germline, CDR1 is DFQATT and CDR2 is SNEGSKA (reference sequence). The CDR3 loop is CSARRLAGVPSYEQYF. DNA for the CDR3: TGCAGTGCTAGAAGACTAGCGGGAGTCCCCTCCTACGAGCAGTACTTC.

With respect to this clonotype: A much larger clone lies a single base off, so this may be a read error. The chain uses TRBV20-1 and TRBJ2-1; TRBD2 aligns across 9 bases. The CDR3 loop spans 14 amino acids. Germline lookup yields CDR1 DFQATT and CDR2 SNEGSKA (reference sequence). Losses at the gene ends were 0 bases for V and 6 bases for J; bases not matched to a gene: 3. The CDR3 spells CSAREGLAINEQFF. The CDR3 bases are TGCAGTGCTAGAGAGGGACTAGCAATCAATGAGCAGTTCTTC.

The chain has TRBV29-1 and TRBJ2-5; 14 nucleotides agree with TRBD2. CDR3 length: 16 amino acids. The V gene end was trimmed by 0 bases and the J gene end by 5 bases; junction bases not matched to a gene: 5. The V gene's germline CDR1 is SQVTM and CDR2 ANQGSEA. CDR3 in DNA: TGCAGCGTTGAAGAGGGACTAGCGGGAGTTCTGGAGACCCAGTACTTC. As protein: CSVEEGLAGVLETQYF.

There are a few counts of this clonotype. CDR3: CSGWETSNQPQHF. CDR3 nucleotide sequence: TGCAGTGGGTGGGAAACTAGCAATCAGCCCCAGCATTTT. The genes are TRBV20-1 and TRBJ1-5; D is unresolved. The CDR3 totals 13 residues. CDR1 is DFQATT and CDR2 is SNEGSKA in the germline V gene (reference sequence). V lost 7 bases to trimming and J lost 0 bases, with 10 bases between them.

This chain connects TRBV2 to TRBJ2-3; 10 positions match TRBD2. Germline lookup yields CDR1 SNHLY and CDR2 FYNNEI. The V gene end was trimmed by 3 bases and the J gene end by 3 bases; junction bases not matched to a gene: 6. The CDR3 covers 16 residues. CDR3 in DNA: TGTGCCAGCAGTGACTCACTAGCGGGAATTACAGATACGCAGTATTTT. Amino acid sequence: CASSDSLAGITDTQYF.

V and J are TRBV7-8 and TRBJ2-7; tentatively, D is TRBD2 (6 bases). V lost 7 bases to trimming and J lost 0 bases, with 19 bases between them. Per germline, CDR1 SGHVS and CDR2 FQNEAQ. The CDR3 length is 16 residues. The chain's CDR3 is CASTHWAGTSSYEQYF. The CDR3 bases are TGTGCCAGCACCCATTGGGCGGGAACGAGCTCCTACGAGCAGTACTTC.